Described below is a single T cell receptor (beta chain) sequence and its context. What it binds is not known. The sample belongs to a study of regulatory T cells in long-lasting Graves disease. HTBI primers from iRepertoire and Arm-PCR of CDR3 regions yielded the TCR beta libraries. Original methodology: Throughout the samples, researchers identified about 62 TRBV and 13 to 15 TRBJ segments. Via MiXCR, TCRdb re-called the multiplex PCR reads, giving one row per CDR3 protein. TCRdb, not the authors, supplied the V and J calls. The table records some 450,000 distinct CDR3 sequences, about a sixth of them present only once. Time point: newly diagnosed GD, antithyroid drugs for less than 3 months. The TCR library was prepared using RNA isolated from PBMCs. Germline assignment: CDR1 SGHTA and CDR2 FQGNSA. CDR3 length: 15 amino acids. V was trimmed by 6 bases and J by 7 bases, leaving 22 bases between them.

Broader study findings: The study found lower TCR diversity in persistent Graves' patients than in newly diagnosed ones.

The same data also went into a second study, on T cells in Graves' hyperthyroidism and ophthalmopathy.

The receptor was isolated from a woman aged 25 to 39 with Graves disease. The material was peripheral blood mononuclear cells (PBMCs), obtained at new diagnosis, from a patient treated with antithyroid drugs. This chain uses TRBV7-2 with TRBJ2-7; D tentatively reads TRBD1 or TRBD2 (5 bases each). CDR3 DNA sequence: TGTGCCAGCAGTACCCCGGGACGGAAGTTTCTAGAGCAGTACTTC. Amino acid sequence: CASSTPGRKFLEQYF.